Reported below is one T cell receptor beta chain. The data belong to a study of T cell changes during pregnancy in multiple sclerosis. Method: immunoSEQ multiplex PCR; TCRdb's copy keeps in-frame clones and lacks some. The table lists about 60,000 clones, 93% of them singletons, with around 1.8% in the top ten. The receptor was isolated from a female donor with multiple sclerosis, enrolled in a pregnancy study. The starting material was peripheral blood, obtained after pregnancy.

The CDR3 DNA is TGTGCCAGCAGTGACTCGGAGGGCCCCCAGTTCTTC. Amino acid sequence: CASSDSEGPQFF. V usage is TRBV6-4 and J usage is TRBJ2-1, with a weak D call TRBD2 (6 bases). The germline CDR1 and CDR2 sequences are MRHNA and SNTAGT. V lost 0 bases and J 13 bases, leaving 10 bases between the germline ends. The CDR3 loop spans 12 amino acids.